This T cell receptor (beta chain) was recorded in a study of identical twins. The CDR3 is 13 amino acids. Per the germline V gene, CDR1 is GTSNPN and CDR2 is SVGIG (reference sequence). V shed 0 bases and J shed 4 bases, with 7 bases lying between them. A universal primer site was incorporated via template switching, and the cDNA contained unique molecular identifiers. In TCRdb, the 5' RACE reads were re-called with MiXCR into one record per CDR3 protein. The table lists roughly 1,500,000 distinct CDR3 sequences, about 32% of them singletons. V and J are TRBV30 and TRBJ1-5; D ambiguous. The sequenced material came from cord blood. The TCR comes from a newborn girl in good health. CDR3 sequence reads: CAWSVSRNQPQHF. The CDR3 nucleotides are TGTGCCTGGAGTGTAAGCCGGAATCAGCCCCAGCATTTT.